A single sample gave rise to the 3 T cell receptor beta chains below, sequenced in a study of blood T cell repertoires in COVID-19. Repertoires were generated with immunoSEQ multiplex PCR, while TCRdb's copy carries only in-frame clones and drops some. The table records approximately 250,000 clones, 85% to 90% of them present only once. Specimen: PBMCs or T cells enriched from blood (not recorded which). Receptors originate from a woman aged 55-75 years in a cohort exposed to, infected with or recovered from COVID-19 (not recorded which).

About this clone itself: In the same sample, other DNA sequences code for this CDR3. The J gene is TRBJ2-3, the V gene TRBV5-1; 8 nucleotides line up with TRBD1. In germline, CDR1 is SGHRS, CDR2 YFSETQ. The CDR3 totals 14 residues. The ends lost 3 bases at V and 5 bases at J; junction bases unmatched: 5. In DNA, the CDR3 is TGCGCCAGCAGCTCTCAGGGGGCAGGAGATACGCAGTATTTT. It codes for CASSSQGAGDTQYF.

The rearrangement uses TRBV28 and TRBJ1-5, with D perhaps TRBD1 (6 bases). Trimming left V 5 bases short and J 1 base short, with 15 bases between. Germline-derived CDR1 and CDR2 are MDHEN and SYDVKM. The CDR3 runs to 16 residues. The CDR3 protein is CASSQSTGWSNQPQHF. Here the CDR3 DNA reads TGTGCCAGCAGTCAATCGACAGGATGGAGCAATCAGCCCCAGCATTTT.

The rearrangement links TRBV7-9 to TRBJ2-7; 14 bases line up with TRBD2. CDR1 and CDR2 (germline): SEHNR, FQNEAQ (reference sequence). Trimming at V came to 5 bases and at J to 2 bases, leaving 8 bases not matched to a gene. The CDR3 is made up of 17 amino acids. This CDR3 is CASSPGLAGGQTYEQYF. CDR3 nucleotides: TGTGCCAGCAGCCCAGGACTAGCGGGAGGCCAGACCTACGAGCAGTACTTC.